One sample yielded the 22 T cell receptor beta chains listed below, sequenced in a study of human T cells and chemical hapten exposure. The time point is: patch test 2, 6 weeks after DPC sensitization. Treatment indicated: therapeutic diphenylcyclopropenone sensitization with weekly scalp DPC. TCRdb re-called the RACE reads with MiXCR, one entry per CDR3 protein. Of more than 75,000 distinct CDR3 sequences listed, roughly a tenth are singletons. Sequenced here: whole blood, sampled in connection with sensitization to the hapten diphenylcyclopropenone (DPC). The receptors were sampled from a woman aged 40 to 50 with alopecia areata. Some clones in this sample may be carry-over from other donors' samples.

This clonotype was seen repeatedly, ten times or more. This chain joins TRBV29-1 and TRBJ2-2, with D hard to call. The V and J ends lost 4 bases and 2 bases respectively, with 11 bases between them. The CDR3 totals 14 residues. The V gene's germline CDR1 is SQVTM and CDR2 ANQGSEA. The CDR3 spells CSVASRSNTGELFF. CDR3 nucleotides: TGCAGCGTTGCAAGTCGGAGTAACACCGGGGAGCTGTTTTTT.

This clonotype was seen a single time. One end of the junction fails to match germline, which may point to a read error. This chain uses TRBV29-1 with TRBJ2-7; D possibly corresponds to TRBD2 (5 bases). Germline loops: CDR1 SQVTM, CDR2 ANQGSEA. This CDR3 is 12 amino acids long. The CDR3: CSVEDGGEPPRF. DNA for the CDR3: TGCAGCGTTGAAGATGGAGGTGAACCACCTCGTTTC.

This clonotype has only a few counts. V gene TRBV28 combines with J gene TRBJ1-1, with 7 bases that match TRBD1. This CDR3 comprises 15 residues. Germline V gives CDR1 MDHEN, CDR2 SYDVKM. V lost 8 bases to trimming and J lost 1 base; unmatched junction nucleotides: 10. The CDR3 DNA sequence: TGTGCCAGCTGGGGGGGGACAGCAGAGAACACTGAAGCTTTCTTT. Protein: CASWGGTAENTEAFF. The complete variable domain, with remaining parts taken from reference TRBV28 and TRBJ1-1, reads DVKVTQSSRYLVKRTGEKVFLECVQDMDHENMFWYRQDPGLGLRLIYFSYDVKMKEKGDIPEGYSVSREKKERFSLILESASTNQTSMYLCASWGGTAENTEAFFGQGTRLTVV.

V usage is TRBV12-3 or TRBV12-4 and J usage is TRBJ2-1; TRBD2 matches 9 bases. The V segment lost 6 bases and the J segment 5 bases; nucleotides outside the gene matches: 8. The CDR3 is 15 amino acids. This CDR3 reads CASRPRIAGDNEQFF. The CDR3 DNA reads TGTGCCAGCAGACCGCGAATAGCGGGAGACAATGAGCAGTTCTTC.

This clonotype was counted only a few times. V usage is TRBV7-6 and J usage is TRBJ1-3; 9 bases align to TRBD1. Germline V gives CDR1 SGHVS, CDR2 FNYEAQ. The CDR3 sequence is 16 residues long. V gave up 5 bases and J gave up 5 bases; unmatched junction bases: 10. In DNA form, the CDR3 reads TGTGCCAGCAGCCAGACTCAGACAGGGGGGCGAAACACCATATATTTT. Protein product: CASSQTQTGGRNTIYF.

The chain carries TRBV3-1 and TRBJ2-5; TRBD1 or TRBD2 may be the D gene (5 bases each). V was shortened by 0 bases and J by 5 bases, with 13 bases between the two germline ends. CDR1 is LGHDT, CDR2 YNNKEL, per germline (reference sequence). The length of the CDR3 is 15 residues. The CDR3 sequence is CASSQDRDPGETQYF. The DNA for the CDR3 is TGTGCCAGCAGCCAAGATAGGGACCCGGGGGAGACCCAGTACTTC.

This clonotype was counted many times. CDR3 in DNA: TGTGCCAGCAGTTTTATGAGGGCAAGCACAGATACGCAGTATTTT. The encoded protein is CASSFMRASTDTQYF. V usage is TRBV28 and J usage is TRBJ2-3; D is perhaps TRBD2 (5 bases). CDR1 MDHEN and CDR2 SYDVKM come from the germline V gene. This CDR3 region has 15 residues. V lost 3 bases to trimming and J lost 0 bases, with 10 bases between them.

As DNA, the CDR3 is TGCAGCGTTGCCGGGACGGTGAAAGAGACCCAGTACTTC. The encoded protein is CSVAGTVKETQYF. This chain joins TRBV29-1 and TRBJ2-5; D tentatively fits TRBD1 or TRBD2 (5 bases each). CDR3 length equals 13 residues. Looked up from germline, CDR1 is SQVTM and CDR2 is ANQGSEA. Deletions cut 4 bases from V and 3 bases from J, with 12 bases between.

The table lists this clonotype with many counts. CDR3 amino acids: CSVFARGQGTSGRNYEQYF. The CDR3 DNA is TGCAGCGTTTTCGCCCGAGGACAGGGGACTAGCGGGAGGAACTACGAGCAGTACTTC. The chain combines TRBV29-1 with TRBJ2-7; 15 positions agree with TRBD2. The J segment lost 3 bases and the V segment lost 5 bases, leaving 17 bases of the junction unmatched. The length of the CDR3 is 19 residues. Germline values: CDR1 SQVTM, CDR2 ANQGSEA.

The chain combines TRBV27 with TRBJ2-7, with a possible D match to TRBD2 (5 bases). Germline V gene lookup returns CDR1 MNHEY and CDR2 SMNVEV (reference sequence). Trimming left V 6 bases short and J 5 bases short, with 14 bases between. This CDR3 comprises 13 residues. The CDR3: CASSAPPGNEQYF. The CDR3 DNA follows: TGTGCCAGCAGCGCTCCGCCGGGGAACGAGCAGTACTTC.

In the case of this clonotype: Just one base apart from a much larger clone, this may be a read error. The chain employs TRBV29-1 and TRBJ2-7, with D unresolved. Germline loops: CDR1 SQVTM, CDR2 ANQGSEA. This CDR3 comprises 12 residues. DNA of the CDR3: TGCGGCGTTGAAATCACAGTGGGTGAGCAGTACTTC. Its protein product is CGVEITVGEQYF.

This clonotype was recorded a few times. The V gene is TRBV6-1, the J gene TRBJ2-1; D is ambiguous. V was shortened by 3 bases and J by 4 bases, with 13 bases between the two germline ends. Germline CDR1 MNHNS, CDR2 SASEGT. There are 15 residues in the CDR3. CDR3 residues: CASSEFIGPYNEQFF. The CDR3 DNA follows: TGTGCCAGCAGTGAGTTCATCGGCCCGTACAATGAGCAGTTCTTC.

The chain joins TRBV29-1 to TRBJ1-1; no clear D. The germline CDR1 and CDR2 sequences are SQVTM and ANQGSEA. The CDR3 runs to 13 residues. The V and J ends lost 6 bases and 0 bases respectively, with 11 bases between them. The CDR3 DNA sequence: TGCAGCGTAAGGACGGATATGAACACTGAAGCTTTCTTT. Translating gives CSVRTDMNTEAFF.

This clonotype was counted between two and nine times. The gene calls are TRBV4-1 and TRBJ2-1, with D maybe TRBD1 (6 bases). CDR3 length: 16 residues. Trimming took 2 bases from V and 4 from J, leaving 15 bases between them. Germline CDR1 MGHRA, CDR2 YSYEKL. CDR3 sequence reads: CASSQPTRQAYNEQFF. The CDR3 DNA reads as TGCGCCAGCAGCCAACCAACTAGACAGGCTTACAATGAGCAGTTCTTC.

CDR3 region: CASSLKREGVEQFF. The CDR3, as DNA: TGTGCCAGCAGCTTAAAGCGGGAGGGCGTTGAGCAGTTCTTC. The V gene is TRBV11-3, the J gene TRBJ2-1; 10 bases fit TRBD2. Germline values: CDR1 SGHNT, CDR2 YENEEA. V lost 2 bases and J lost 9; bases outside the gene matches: 4. This CDR3 has 14 residues.

This clonotype has a count of ten or more. This chain connects TRBV2 to TRBJ1-3; unclear D gene. The germline CDR1 and CDR2 sequences are SNHLY and FYNNEI. V lost 6 bases, J lost 4 bases, and 7 bases lay in between. CDR3 length: 12 amino acids. CDR3 region: CASSGVGNTIYF. The CDR3 DNA is TGTGCCAGCAGCGGAGTAGGAAACACCATATATTTT.

This clonotype has ten or more counts. The chain couples TRBV29-1 to TRBJ2-5, with D perhaps assigned TRBD1 or TRBD2 (5 bases each). Germline V gives CDR1 SQVTM, CDR2 ANQGSEA. The CDR3 totals 10 residues. The CDR3 DNA sequence: TGCAGTGTGGGGGAAGAGACCCAGTACTTC. This translates into CSVGEETQYF.

The table lists this clonotype with a count of one. This may come from a read error, since a much larger clone is one base off. The gene calls are TRBV4-1 and TRBJ2-1; TRBD1 agrees at 7 bases. Germline CDR1 is MGHRA and CDR2 is YSYEKL. This CDR3 has 16 amino acids. The V and J ends lost 4 bases and 4 bases, in that order; junction bases with no gene match: 10. The CDR3 loop reads CASSPSGQRSYNEQFF. CDR3 coding DNA: TGCGCCAGCAGCCCATCGGGACAGAGATCTTACAATGAGCAGTTCTTC.

The V gene is TRBV7-9, the J gene TRBJ2-7; D could derive from TRBD1 or TRBD2 (6 bases each). With 10 bases removed from V and 6 bases from J, the gap between germline ends came to 22 bases. Germline V gene sequence: CDR1 SEHNR, CDR2 FQNEAQ (reference sequence). The CDR3 runs to 14 residues. CDR3 bases: TGTGCCATCAGGGGAGGTACCCTTCTCTCCGAGCAGTACTTC. This sequence encodes CAIRGGTLLSEQYF. Together with reference TRBV7-9 and TRBJ2-7, the CDR3 gives the full variable domain: DTGVSQNPRHKITKRGQNVTFRCDPISEHNRLYWYRQTLGQGPEFLTYFQNEAQLEKSRLLSDRFSAERPKGSFSTLEIQRTEQGDSAMYLCAIRGGTLLSEQYFGPGTRLTVT.

A few counts support this clonotype. The chain carries TRBV28 and TRBJ2-1; 9 nucleotides match TRBD2. The V and J ends lost 4 bases and 3 bases, in that order; junction bases with no gene match: 7. The CDR3 is 16 residues long. Germline CDR1 is MDHEN and CDR2 is SYDVKM. CDR3 region: CASSSATSGNYNEQFF. The DNA for the CDR3 is TGTGCCAGCAGTTCCGCGACTAGCGGAAACTACAATGAGCAGTTCTTC.

To note about this clonotype: A much larger clone differs from this one at a single base, so this may be a read error. This sequence joins TRBV28 and TRBJ2-3, with 9 bases aligning to TRBD2. Per germline, CDR1 MDHEN and CDR2 SYDVKM. The CDR3 length is 14 residues. This CDR3 reads CASSFSGSTDTQCF. Here the CDR3 DNA reads TGTGCCAGCAGTTTTAGCGGGAGCACAGATACGCAGTGTTTT.

The chain links TRBV10-3 to TRBJ1-2; maybe TRBD1 (5 bases). V was clipped by 3 bases and J by 5 bases, with 13 bases between them. The germline gives CDR1 ENHRY, CDR2 SYGVKD. The CDR3 contains 14 residues. The CDR3 spells CAISEGVKAYGYTF. CDR3 bases: TGTGCCATCAGTGAAGGGGTAAAGGCATATGGCTACACCTTC.